This TCR beta chain was retrieved from a study of cytomegalovirus exposure and HLA in healthy donors. Overall study results and limits: It has been reported that TCR beta sequences accurately predicted the HLA-A and HLA-B alleles of most subjects. Fewer N-insertions (relative to the approximately 700-donor mean) were reportedly seen in an Asian-associated ancestry cluster in a later analysis. A later analysis appeared to link common viral pathogens to several of the most significant clusters. One variant, a missense change in DCLRE1C, was linked in a later analysis to TCR beta V- and J-gene trimming.

Looked up from germline, CDR1 is MNHNY and CDR2 is SVGAGI (reference sequence). V lost 7 bases, J lost 4 bases, and 6 bases stayed unmatched. The CDR3 extends over 14 amino acids. It was with 60 Vbeta and 13 Jbeta primers that the PCR ran. The protocol was immunoSEQ multiplex PCR, while the TCRdb copy is restricted to in-frame clones and leaves out a portion. This table has some 110,000 clones, approximately 70% appearing once. Regarding this clone: Its antigen remains unknown.

Sequences were obtained from PBMCs. The V gene is TRBV6-6, the J gene TRBJ2-1; 8 nucleotides align to TRBD1. This sequence originates from a man aged 25-45 years in good health and CMV-seropositive. Here the CDR3 DNA reads TGTGCCAGCACTCCGGGACAGGATTACAATGAGCAGTTCTTC. It translates to CASTPGQDYNEQFF.